These 28 T cell receptor beta chains were sequenced from one sample in a study of metastatic and nonmetastatic thyroid tumors. TCRdb reprocessed the PCR reads via MiXCR. The sample has approximately 6,400 clones; 25% to 40% are singletons. Patients underwent thyroid surgery, and none had received any treatment before it. Sequencing used tumor tissue. These receptors were obtained from a female donor with papillary thyroid cancer or a benign thyroid nodule (not recorded which). Some clones in this sample may be carry-over from other donors' samples.

With respect to this clone: Its ends do not fully match the called genes, so a read error is possible. The chain employs TRBV25-1 and TRBJ2-7; 7 nucleotides agree with TRBD1. The CDR3 totals 14 residues. Germline CDR1 reads MGHDK; CDR2 reads SYGVNS. Here the CDR3 reads CVSSAPTGFREQYF. The CDR3 nucleotides are TGTGTCAGCAGTGCCCCGACAGGGTTTCGCGAGCAGTACTTC.

The genes are TRBV6-5 and TRBJ1-2; D unresolved. In germline, CDR1 is MNHEY, CDR2 SVGAGI. V shed 2 bases and J shed 2 bases, with 18 bases lying between them. The CDR3 consists of 17 residues. The CDR3 protein is CASSYAWKGAGNYGYTF. The CDR3 DNA follows: TGTGCCAGCAGTTACGCCTGGAAAGGTGCAGGAAACTATGGCTACACCTTC.

The chain links TRBV6-1 to TRBJ2-3; 10 bases agree with TRBD2. Germline V gives CDR1 MNHNS, CDR2 SASEGT. V lost 5 bases and J lost 5; bases outside the gene matches: 4. The CDR3 length is 14 residues. CDR3 sequence: CASSLAGVVDTQYF. The CDR3 coding sequence is TGTGCCAGCAGTCTAGCGGGAGTAGTAGATACGCAGTATTTT.

This clone was found many times. The chain combines TRBV5-6 with TRBJ1-4; 8 bases map to TRBD1. The CDR3 runs to 14 residues. Germline-derived CDR1 and CDR2 are SGHDT and YYEEEE. V lost 3 bases, J lost 9 bases, and 7 bases stayed unmatched. The CDR3 region is CASSSGTGTKKLFF. CDR3 nucleotides: TGTGCCAGCAGCTCCGGGACAGGAACTAAAAAACTGTTTTTT. Looking up the rest from reference TRBV5-6 and TRBJ1-4 gives the full variable domain: DAGVTQSPTHLIKTRGQQVTLRCSPKSGHDTVSWYQQALGQGPQFIFQYYEEEERQRGNFPDRFSGHQFPNYSSELNVNALLLGDSALYLCASSSGTGTKKLFFGSGTQLSVL.

This clone is labeled medium-sized (0.01 to 0.1%). CDR3 coding DNA: TGTGCCAGTAGTACCCTAGCGGGAGGCTACGAGCAGTACTTC. This codes for CASSTLAGGYEQYF. V is TRBV19 and J is TRBJ2-7; 11 bases are a match to TRBD2. V lost 4 bases, J lost 3 bases, and 2 bases stayed unmatched. CDR3 size: 14 residues. CDR1 and CDR2 (germline): LNHDA, SQIVND (reference sequence). Full variable domain (missing parts from reference TRBV19 and TRBJ2-7): DGGITQSPKYLFRKEGQNVTLSCEQNLNHDAMYWYRQDPGQGLRLIYYSQIVNDFQKGDIAEGYSVSREKKESFPLTVTSAQKNPTAFYLCASSTLAGGYEQYFGPGTRLTVT.

DNA of the CDR3: TGTGCCAGCAGTGATAGCTCAGGGGCCTATGGCTACACCTTC. Amino acids: CASSDSSGAYGYTF. The chain joins TRBV25-1 to TRBJ1-2; weak D call: TRBD1 (6 bases). CDR3 size: 14 residues. Germline V gene data show CDR1 as MGHDK and CDR2 as SYGVNS. Trimming removed 3 bases from V and 4 bases from J, with 12 bases in between.

The rearrangement links TRBV20-1 to TRBJ2-2, with TRBD2 as a possible D gene (5 bases). V was trimmed by 6 bases and J by 3 bases, leaving 11 bases between them. CDR3 length equals 13 residues. Germline V CDR1 and CDR2: DFQATT, SNEGSKA (reference sequence). CDR3 in amino acids: CSAATTYTGELFF. For the CDR3, the DNA is TGCAGTGCCGCGACTACCTACACCGGGGAGCTGTTTTTT.

The chain employs TRBV6-1 and TRBJ2-1; the match to TRBD2 covers 10 bases. Germline V lookup: CDR1 MNHNS, CDR2 SASEGT. The CDR3 is 15 amino acids. Losses at the gene ends were 5 bases for V and 14 bases for J; bases not matched to a gene: 15. The CDR3 region has the DNA TGTGCCAGCAGTACAGAAGCGGGAGGGCCTATCGAGGAGTTCTTC. Protein product: CASSTEAGGPIEEFF.

With regard to this clone: The CDR3 does not close with the conserved phenylalanine or tryptophan, likely indicating a read error. The chain is built from TRBV11-3 and TRBJ1-1; D remains unclear. Germline V CDR1 and CDR2: SGHNT, YENEEA. CDR3 size: 12 residues. The CDR3 bases are TGTGCCAACAGCTTTACAGTCACTGTAGCTTTCTTG. It specifies CANSFTVTVAFL.

This chain uses TRBV9 with TRBJ2-3, with 7 bases that match TRBD2. The CDR3 covers 14 residues. From germline, CDR1 is SGDLS and CDR2 YYNGEE. Unmatched junction bases numbered 4, after V lost 0 bases and J lost 6 bases. As DNA, the CDR3 is TGTGCCAGCAGCGTAGCGGGGGGAGCGGATACGCAGTATTTT. Encoded protein: CASSVAGGADTQYF.

This clone was detected a few times. The chain carries TRBV28 and TRBJ1-2; TRBD1 matches 9 bases. The V gene's germline CDR1 is MDHEN and CDR2 SYDVKM. With 3 bases clipped from V and 8 bases from J, the junction kept 10 bases outside the gene matches. This CDR3 is built from 15 residues. CDR3 in amino acids: CASSFNWGQGRGYTF. The CDR3 DNA reads as TGTGCCAGCAGTTTCAATTGGGGACAGGGACGCGGCTACACCTTC.

This clone was picked up many times. This chain uses TRBV4-1 with TRBJ2-2; D remains ambiguous. This CDR3 region has 16 residues. Deletions cut 1 base from V and 7 bases from J, with 16 bases between. The germline gives CDR1 MGHRA, CDR2 YSYEKL. The CDR3, as DNA: TGCGCCAGCAGCCAAGCCTGGGAAGAAAGGAACGGGGAGCTGTTTTTT. It encodes CASSQAWEERNGELFF.

The rearrangement joins TRBV5-1 to TRBJ2-5; 8 positions agree with TRBD1. The V segment lost 3 bases and the J segment 5 bases; nucleotides outside the gene matches: 18. The CDR3 consists of 18 residues. Per germline, CDR1 SGHRS and CDR2 YFSETQ. The CDR3 region is CASSSPGDRPPQGETQYF. In DNA, the CDR3 is TGCGCCAGCAGCTCCCCGGGGGACAGGCCACCCCAGGGGGAGACCCAGTACTTC.

This clone was seen many times. The chain is built from TRBV14 and TRBJ2-4, with D unclear. Germline V gives CDR1 SGHDN, CDR2 FVKESK. V was clipped by 1 base and J by 0 bases, with 7 bases between them. The CDR3 is 15 amino acids. Here the CDR3 reads CASSQGRLAKNIQYF. The CDR3 DNA reads as TGTGCCAGCAGCCAAGGCCGTCTAGCCAAAAACATTCAGTACTTC.

The genes are TRBV5-4 and TRBJ1-6; no definite D call. Germline loops: CDR1 SGHNT, CDR2 YYREEE (reference sequence). The CDR3 is 15 residues long. The V end lost 0 bases, the J end lost 7 bases, and 11 bases lay between the germline ends. The CDR3 region has the DNA TGTGCCAGCAGCTTGGCCGGGCCGACGAATTCACCCCTCCACTTT. It is translated as CASSLAGPTNSPLHF.

This sequence joins TRBV2 and TRBJ2-7; 10 nucleotides align to TRBD2. V shed 6 bases and J 5 bases; nucleotides not matched to a gene: 7. Germline values: CDR1 SNHLY, CDR2 FYNNEI. CDR3 length equals 14 residues. CDR3 residues: CASRTGTSDHEQYF. The CDR3 DNA sequence: TGTGCCAGCAGAACCGGGACTAGCGATCACGAGCAGTACTTC.

This clone was found many times. The chain uses TRBV4-1 and TRBJ2-1, with 13 bases that match TRBD2. The length of the CDR3 is 15 residues. The germline V gene encodes CDR1 MGHRA and CDR2 YSYEKL. V lost 6 bases to trimming and J lost 8 bases; unmatched junction nucleotides: 7. CDR3 sequence: CASRRTSGSNDEQFF. The CDR3 nucleotides are TGCGCCAGCAGAAGGACTAGCGGGAGTAACGATGAGCAGTTCTTC.

The chain recombines TRBV20-1 with TRBJ2-1; 11 bases match TRBD2. CDR1 is DFQATT and CDR2 is SNEGSKA in the germline V gene (reference sequence). This CDR3 region has 15 residues. V shed 6 bases and J 9 bases; nucleotides not matched to a gene: 13. The CDR3 reads CSASGALAGVSEQFF. The CDR3 DNA sequence: TGCAGTGCCTCCGGGGCACTAGCGGGAGTTAGTGAGCAGTTCTTC.

With respect to this clone: This may be a read error: a much more frequent sequence differs by one nucleotide. The sample holds other DNA sequences that translate to the same CDR3. The CDR3 is CASSFGLAAYNEQFF. CDR3 DNA: TGTGCCAGTAGCTTCGGACTAGCGGCCTACAATGAGCAGTTCTTC. This sequence joins TRBV7-9 and TRBJ2-1; 10 bases are shared with TRBD2. This CDR3 is 15 amino acids long. Germline CDR1 and CDR2: SEHNR and FQNEAQ (reference sequence).

The V gene is TRBV5-1, the J gene TRBJ2-7; 14 bases are a match to TRBD2. The CDR3 is made up of 17 amino acids. CDR1 and CDR2 (germline): SGHRS, YFSETQ. Unmatched junction bases numbered 4, after V lost 2 bases and J lost 0 bases. Written as DNA, the CDR3 is TGCGCCAGCAGCTTCGCCGGGACTAGCGGGGGCTCCTACGAGCAGTACTTC. This sequence encodes CASSFAGTSGGSYEQYF. Based on the CDR3 plus reference TRBV5-1 and TRBJ2-7, the full variable domain is KAGVTQTPRYLIKTRGQQVTLSCSPISGHRSVSWYQQTPGQGLQFLFEYFSETQRNKGNFPGRFSGRQFSNSRSEMNVSTLELGDSALYLCASSFAGTSGGSYEQYFGPGTRLTVT.

This clone is labeled as medium-sized. This sequence joins TRBV6-1 and TRBJ2-1; unclear D gene. Germline CDR1 reads MNHNS; CDR2 reads SASEGT. The CDR3 consists of 12 residues. V was clipped by 6 bases and J by 6 bases, with 9 bases between them. CDR3 DNA sequence: TGTGCCAGCAGCCTTTACAGCAATGAGCAGTTCTTC. It codes for CASSLYSNEQFF.

The table lists this clone with many counts. This chain joins TRBV9 and TRBJ1-2; TRBD1 matches at 7 bases. This CDR3 has 15 amino acids. The germline CDR1 and CDR2 sequences are SGDLS and YYNGEE. The J segment lost 6 bases and the V segment lost 3 bases, leaving 11 bases of the junction unmatched. CDR3 DNA sequence: TGTGCCAGCAGCGCAGGGGGGGGTCAGGGAAATGGCTACACCTTC. Translated, it gives CASSAGGGQGNGYTF. Together with reference TRBV9 and TRBJ1-2, the CDR3 gives the full variable domain: DSGVTQTPKHLITATGQRVTLRCSPRSGDLSVYWYQQSLDQGLQFLIQYYNGEERAKGNILERFSAQQFPDLHSELNLSSLELGDSALYFCASSAGGGQGNGYTFGSGTRLTVV.

In DNA form, the CDR3 reads TGCAGTGCTAACTCCGGGACGGAGTATGTAGGCACTGAAGCTTTCTTT. As protein: CSANSGTEYVGTEAFF. The chain is built from TRBV20-1 and TRBJ1-1, with a weak D call TRBD1 (5 bases). From germline, CDR1 is DFQATT and CDR2 SNEGSKA (reference sequence). The CDR3 has 16 residues. The germline V and J ends were trimmed by 4 bases and 4 bases, with 22 bases remaining between them.

This clone was observed a few times. The chain recombines TRBV28 with TRBJ1-1; TRBD1 is a possible D gene (6 bases). V was cut by 5 bases and J by 0 bases, with 16 bases left in between. Per the germline V gene, CDR1 is MDHEN and CDR2 is SYDVKM. This CDR3 is built from 16 residues. The CDR3 DNA sequence: TGTGCCAGCAGTCAGGAAACAGGGTCATTGAACACTGAAGCTTTCTTT. Protein product: CASSQETGSLNTEAFF.

J is TRBJ1-5 and V is TRBV24-1; unclear D gene. CDR1 KGHDR and CDR2 SFDVKD come from the germline V gene. Trimming shortened V by 9 bases and J by 3 bases, and 11 bases separated the two germline ends. The CDR3 spans 13 residues. For the CDR3, the DNA is TGTGCCACCTCGTCGGGGTTCAATCAGCCCCAGCATTTT. Amino acids: CATSSGFNQPQHF.

In this sample, this clone turned up many times. The chain joins TRBV3-1 to TRBJ1-5; weak D call: TRBD1 (5 bases). The CDR3 sequence is 15 residues long. V was shortened by 11 bases and J by 0 bases, with 17 bases between the two germline ends. Per the germline V gene, CDR1 is LGHDT and CDR2 is YNNKEL (reference sequence). CDR3 sequence reads: CAGGVRSNSNQPQHF. As DNA, the CDR3 is TGTGCCGGGGGGGTTAGAAGCAATAGCAATCAGCCCCAGCATTTT.

This clone was counted only a few times. V usage is TRBV2 and J usage is TRBJ1-4; 7 bases agree with TRBD1. V lost 3 bases to trimming and J lost 4 bases; unmatched junction nucleotides: 2. The CDR3 runs 14 residues. CDR1 and CDR2 from the germline V gene are SNHLY and FYNNEI. CDR3 sequence reads: CASSEDRHNEKLFF. The CDR3 nucleotides read TGTGCCAGCAGTGAGGACAGGCATAATGAAAAACTGTTTTTT.

This clone rates as medium-sized. The chain uses TRBV7-9 and TRBJ2-1; D is unclear. The V end lost 1 base, the J end lost 9 bases, and 10 bases lay between the germline ends. Germline CDR1 SEHNR, CDR2 FQNEAQ (reference sequence). The CDR3 runs to 13 residues. CDR3 loop: CASSLGAIFEQFF. As DNA, the CDR3 is TGTGCCAGCAGCTTAGGAGCGATCTTTGAGCAGTTCTTC.